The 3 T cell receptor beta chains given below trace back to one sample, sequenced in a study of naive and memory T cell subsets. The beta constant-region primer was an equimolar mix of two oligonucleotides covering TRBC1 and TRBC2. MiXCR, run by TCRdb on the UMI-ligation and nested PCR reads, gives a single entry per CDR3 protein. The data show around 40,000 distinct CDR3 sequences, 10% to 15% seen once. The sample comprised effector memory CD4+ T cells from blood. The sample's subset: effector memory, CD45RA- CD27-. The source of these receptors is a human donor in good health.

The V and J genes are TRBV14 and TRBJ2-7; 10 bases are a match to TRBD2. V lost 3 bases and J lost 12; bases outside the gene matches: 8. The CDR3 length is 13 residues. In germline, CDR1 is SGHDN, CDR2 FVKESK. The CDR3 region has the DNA TGTGCCAGCAGCCACCTCGGGACTAGCGCTCTGTACTTC. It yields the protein CASSHLGTSALYF.

DNA for the CDR3: TGTGCCAGCAGTTTGCTCTCAGGACCCTCCTACGAGCAGTACTTC. The encoded protein is CASSLLSGPSYEQYF. The J gene is TRBJ2-7, the V gene TRBV28; no reliable D call. There are 15 residues in the CDR3. Germline V CDR1 and CDR2: MDHEN, SYDVKM. Trimming took 3 bases from V and 0 from J, leaving 12 bases between them.

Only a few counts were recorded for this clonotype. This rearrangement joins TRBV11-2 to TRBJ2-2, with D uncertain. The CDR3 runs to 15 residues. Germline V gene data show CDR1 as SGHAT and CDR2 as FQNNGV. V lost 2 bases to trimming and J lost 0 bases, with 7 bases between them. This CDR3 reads CASSLLRTNTGELFF. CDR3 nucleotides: TGTGCCAGCAGCTTATTGAGGACGAACACCGGGGAGCTGTTTTTT.